This TCR beta chain was recovered during a study of vaccination and CD4 T cells after COVID-19. The overall study: Convalescent cases consisted of six males and four females, of whom two were Hispanic. Post-COVID samples were collected a median roughly 92 days following diagnosis, spanning 35 to 161.

An Oncomine TCR Beta short-read assay was used to sequence the DNA from cultured CD4+ T cells. TCRdb redid the calling of the PCR reads with MiXCR, one entry per CDR3 protein. The sample yields around 4,500 distinct CDR3 sequences, approximately 59% seen once. Trimming shortened V by 5 bases and J by 1 base, and 14 bases separated the two germline ends. CDR3 length: 15 residues. Germline CDR1 reads SNHLY; CDR2 reads FYNNEI. Sample treatment: approximately 9-day PBMC culture with coronavirus spike peptide pools or control peptides (ViraFEST assay). The collection of CD4+ T cells from the unexposed donor took place before the COVID-19 pandemic (2011-2018). Concerning this clonotype: Its antigen is unidentified.

This receptor was taken from a human donor in good health. Sequencing was carried out using CD4+ T cells from blood, cultured in vitro. This sequence joins TRBV2 and TRBJ1-1, with no clear D. CDR3 sequence: CASSPRAVPNTEAFF. CDR3 bases: TGTGCCAGCAGTCCCCGGGCAGTTCCGAACACTGAAGCTTTCTTT.